This passage covers 25 T cell receptor beta chains from one sample sequenced in a study of blood T cell repertoires in COVID-19 (dated by TCRdb to 2020 to 2021). Library construction relied on the immunoSEQ multiplex PCR assay. Drawn from immuneACCESS, this table holds only the in-frame rearrangements with V and J called that TCRdb kept. Clones are partly lost; checked studies trace under half to an unresolved V gene and leave the rest unexplained. Present in this sample are over 70,000 clones, 75% to 90% of which were seen just once. Over 15% of the sample is taken by the ten largest. What was sequenced was peripheral blood. The receptors were sampled from a human donor in a cohort sampled during active COVID-19.

This chain joins TRBV28 and TRBJ2-5; no clear D. Germline CDR1 is MDHEN and CDR2 is SYDVKM. This CDR3 region has 12 residues. With 6 bases removed from V and 7 bases from J, the gap between germline ends came to 12 bases. In nucleotides, the CDR3 is TGTGCCAGCAGCCAACCCCCCGGGACCCAGTACTTC. It is translated as CASSQPPGTQYF.

The rearrangement joins TRBV4-1 to TRBJ2-7; D perhaps matches TRBD1 (6 bases). CDR1 is MGHRA, CDR2 YSYEKL, per germline. The ends were cut back, 3 bases at V and 3 bases at J, with 18 bases in the middle. This CDR3 is built from 16 residues. The CDR3 DNA is TGCGCCAGCAGCCACCCATCAACCGGGACATTCTACGAGCAGTACTTC. Its translation: CASSHPSTGTFYEQYF.

V is TRBV19 and J is TRBJ1-5, with TRBD1 matching 7 bases. The CDR3 extends over 18 amino acids. Per germline, CDR1 LNHDA and CDR2 SQIVND (reference sequence). The ends lost 7 bases at V and 0 bases at J; junction bases unmatched: 15. The CDR3 DNA follows: TGTGCCAGTAAGTCCCCTCCAAGGACAGGACATAGCAATCAGCCCCAGCATTTT. This encodes CASKSPPRTGHSNQPQHF.

The chain joins TRBV27 to TRBJ2-3; unclear D gene. This CDR3 spans 13 amino acids. Trimming removed 6 bases from V and 0 bases from J, with 7 bases in between. CDR1 MNHEY and CDR2 SMNVEV come from the germline V gene (reference sequence). The CDR3 protein is CASRLPSTDTQYF. The CDR3 nucleotides are TGTGCCAGCAGACTTCCTAGCACAGATACGCAGTATTTT.

On this clone: A read error may produce the germline difference seen at one junction end. The J gene is TRBJ1-1, the V gene TRBV7-7; possible D gene TRBD1, 5 bases. The CDR3 loop spans 15 amino acids. Germline V CDR1 and CDR2: SSHAT, FNYEAQ (reference sequence). CDR3 DNA: TGTGCTAGCAGCCCAGCTCAGGGTATGAACACTGAAGCTTTCTTT. Its protein is CASSPAQGMNTEAFF.

The chain couples TRBV6-5 to TRBJ1-1; D is possibly TRBD1 (6 bases). The CDR3 is 15 residues long. Germline loops: CDR1 MNHEY, CDR2 SVGAGI. The germline V and J ends were trimmed by 2 bases and 7 bases, with 17 bases remaining between them. The CDR3 coding sequence is TGTGCCAGCAGTTACGCCGTAACAGGGTCGGGTGAAGCTTTCTTT. Translation gives CASSYAVTGSGEAFF.

The chain recombines TRBV7-2 with TRBJ2-2; tentative D call: TRBD2 (6 bases). There are 16 residues in the CDR3. Trimming left V 1 base short and J 3 bases short, with 12 bases between. CDR1 and CDR2 (germline): SGHTA, FQGNSA. CDR3 sequence: CASSLVADRDTGELFF. The CDR3 DNA is TGTGCCAGCAGCTTAGTAGCGGATCGGGACACCGGGGAGCTGTTTTTT.

This clone was observed a few times. V usage is TRBV7-6 and J usage is TRBJ2-7, with 8 bases fitting TRBD1. This CDR3 is built from 14 residues. Germline CDR1 is SGHVS and CDR2 is FNYEAQ. V lost 5 bases and J lost 1; bases outside the gene matches: 4. The CDR3 DNA sequence: TGTGCCAGCAGCACCCGGACAGGGTCCTACGAGCAGTACTTC. The encoded protein is CASSTRTGSYEQYF.

The rearrangement joins TRBV5-1 to TRBJ2-3; D remains ambiguous. The V end lost 0 bases, the J end lost 6 bases, and 23 bases lay between the germline ends. CDR3 length: 18 residues. In germline, CDR1 is SGHRS, CDR2 YFSETQ. DNA for the CDR3: TGCGCCAGCAGCTTGGGAATCGTAGCCGTCCTGCTTTGGGATACGCAGTATTTT. Translating it yields CASSLGIVAVLLWDTQYF.

The chain uses TRBV11-3 and TRBJ1-4, with a tentative D call TRBD1 (6 bases). This CDR3 has 15 residues. Per germline, CDR1 SGHNT and CDR2 YENEEA. V was clipped by 5 bases and J by 0 bases, with 10 bases between them. CDR3 in DNA: TGTGCCAGCAGCCCGACAGGTGCAACTAATGAAAAACTGTTTTTT. Its protein is CASSPTGATNEKLFF.

The chain has TRBV7-2 and TRBJ1-1, with D possibly being TRBD1 (5 bases). Germline loops: CDR1 SGHTA, CDR2 FQGNSA. This CDR3 region has 14 residues. Trimming shortened V by 5 bases and J by 2 bases, and 12 bases separated the two germline ends. CDR3 loop: CASSPGRVNTEAFF. The CDR3 DNA reads TGTGCCAGCAGCCCCGGCAGGGTTAACACTGAAGCTTTCTTT.

This clone has just one count. This rearrangement joins TRBV28 to TRBJ2-5, with D maybe TRBD2 (7 bases). The V end lost 5 bases, the J end lost 1 base, and 20 bases lay between the germline ends. Germline V lookup: CDR1 MDHEN, CDR2 SYDVKM. This CDR3 comprises 17 residues. CDR3 region: CASSQISGGDSQETQYF. The CDR3, as DNA: TGTGCCAGCAGTCAAATTTCGGGGGGCGATAGCCAAGAGACCCAGTACTTC.

The V and J genes are TRBV10-3 and TRBJ1-3, with TRBD1 matching over 8 bases. Trimming at V came to 10 bases and at J to 5 bases, leaving 13 bases not matched to a gene. Germline CDR1 is ENHRY and CDR2 is SYGVKD. This CDR3 comprises 15 residues. The CDR3 region has the DNA TGTGCCAACGCTCCCGGACAGGGTACTAGAAACACCATATATTTT. It yields the protein CANAPGQGTRNTIYF.

The rearrangement links TRBV19 to TRBJ2-1, with 10 nucleotides matching TRBD2. The V gene's germline CDR1 is LNHDA and CDR2 SQIVND (reference sequence). With 0 bases clipped from V and 4 bases from J, the junction kept 12 bases outside the gene matches. This CDR3 contains 19 residues. The CDR3 loop reads CASSIDLEGAGGIYNEQFF. In nucleotides, the CDR3 is TGTGCCAGTAGTATAGATCTCGAAGGAGCGGGGGGGATTTACAATGAGCAGTTCTTC.

This chain uses TRBV7-2 with TRBJ2-7; 8 bases agree with TRBD1. J lost 3 bases, V lost 7 bases, and 8 bases had no gene match. This CDR3 is 14 amino acids long. CDR1 is SGHTA, CDR2 FQGNSA, per germline. CDR3 DNA: TGTGCCAGCACATTAGACAGGGGTAGCTACGAGCAGTACTTC. Its translation: CASTLDRGSYEQYF.

With respect to this clone: Other DNA variants within this sample encode the same CDR3. V usage is TRBV6-5 and J usage is TRBJ2-5; 11 bases fit TRBD2. CDR1 is MNHEY, CDR2 SVGAGI, per germline. The length of the CDR3 is 15 residues. The V gene end was trimmed by 1 base and the J gene end by 5 bases; junction bases not matched to a gene: 3. The CDR3 reads CASSYLAGGGETQYF. DNA for the CDR3: TGTGCCAGCAGTTACTTAGCGGGGGGGGGTGAGACCCAGTACTTC.

V is TRBV24-1 and J is TRBJ2-1; possible D gene TRBD2, 5 bases. V was cut by 7 bases and J by 0 bases, with 9 bases left in between. Germline V gene sequence: CDR1 KGHDR, CDR2 SFDVKD. The CDR3 length is 14 residues. CDR3 sequence: CATSGLSSYNEQFF. The CDR3 coding sequence is TGTGCCACCAGCGGACTTAGCTCCTACAATGAGCAGTTCTTC.

The chain carries TRBV4-3 and TRBJ2-1; TRBD2 matches at 7 bases. The CDR3 is 15 amino acids. V trimming: 1 base; J trimming: 0 bases; junction bases outside the gene matches: 0. Germline values: CDR1 LGHNA, CDR2 YSLEER. This CDR3 is CASSQAGGSYNEQFF. The CDR3 nucleotides are TGCGCCAGCAGCCAAGCGGGGGGCTCCTACAATGAGCAGTTCTTC.

The V call is TRBV7-7, the J call TRBJ2-3, with no clear D. Trimming shortened V by 1 base and J by 2 bases, and 4 bases separated the two germline ends. Germline-derived CDR1 and CDR2 are SSHAT and FNYEAQ (reference sequence). The CDR3 runs to 13 residues. In nucleotides, the CDR3 is TGTGCCAGCAGCTTAGGGCCCACAGATACGCAGTATTTT. Translated, it gives CASSLGPTDTQYF.

The chain combines TRBV4-2 with TRBJ2-7; D is perhaps TRBD2 (5 bases). V was pared by 1 base and J by 4 bases, with 17 bases between. This CDR3 is built from 16 residues. Per the germline V gene, CDR1 is LGHNA and CDR2 is YNFKEQ. CDR3 DNA: TGTGCCAGCAGCCAAGCCGGCTTTGGCGGAGGATACGAGCAGTACTTC. Translation: CASSQAGFGGGYEQYF.

This clone showed up just a few times. This rearrangement joins TRBV7-2 to TRBJ2-1, with D perhaps TRBD2 (5 bases). V was shortened by 1 base and J by 1 base, with 8 bases between the two germline ends. Germline values: CDR1 SGHTA, CDR2 FQGNSA. The CDR3 is 15 residues long. CDR3 sequence reads: CASSLGLASYNEQFF. DNA of the CDR3: TGTGCCAGCAGCTTAGGCCTAGCTTCCTACAATGAGCAGTTCTTC. Supplemented by reference TRBV7-2 and TRBJ2-1, the full variable domain reads GAGVSQSPSNKVTEKGKDVELRCDPISGHTALYWYRQSLGQGLEFLIYFQGNSAPDKSGLPSDRFSAERTGGSVSTLTIQRTQQEDSAVYLCASSLGLASYNEQFFGPGTRLTVL.

This clone has only one observation. DNA of the CDR3: TGTGCCAGCAGCCTTAGCGGGGGTGCCTACAATGAGCAGTTCTTC. The encoded protein is CASSLSGGAYNEQFF. V gene TRBV7-3 combines with J gene TRBJ2-1, with 9 bases lining up with TRBD2. This CDR3 contains 15 residues. V lost 5 bases and J lost 2; bases outside the gene matches: 4. Germline assignment: CDR1 SGHTA and CDR2 FQGTGA.

V usage is TRBV5-4 and J usage is TRBJ1-4; D gene uncertain. V was pared by 1 base and J by 8 bases, with 15 bases between. CDR3 size: 15 residues. CDR1 is SGHNT, CDR2 YYREEE, per germline (reference sequence). CDR3 residues: CASSLRVAGREKLFF. CDR3 nucleotide sequence: TGTGCCAGCAGCTTGCGTGTAGCCGGAAGGGAAAAACTGTTTTTT.

The CDR3 bases are TGTGCCAGCACCCGAAGCGCCCCCACGTCCCCCCGCCAGCAGTACTTC. Residues: CASTRSAPTSPRQQYF. The V call is TRBV2, the J call TRBJ2-7; D unclear. The CDR3 consists of 16 residues. The germline V gene has CDR1 SNHLY and CDR2 FYNNEI. V lost 7 bases to trimming and J lost 8 bases, with 27 bases between them.

This clone was found many times. The chain carries TRBV2 and TRBJ2-2, with 7 bases matching TRBD1. Germline loops: CDR1 SNHLY, CDR2 FYNNEI. The CDR3 length is 13 residues. The V and J ends lost 8 bases and 7 bases, in that order; junction bases with no gene match: 7. This chain's CDR3 is CASCQTGVGELFF. CDR3 DNA: TGTGCCAGCTGTCAAACAGGGGTCGGGGAGCTGTTTTTT. The variable domain in full, completed from reference TRBV2 and TRBJ2-2, reads EPEVTQTPSHQVTQMGQEVILRCVPISNHLYFYWYRQILGQKVEFLVSFYNNEISEKSEIFDDQFSVERPDGSNFTLKIRSTKLEDSAMYFCASCQTGVGELFFGEGSRLTVL.